Sequencing of this TCR beta chain was carried out in a study of identical twins. A universal primer site was incorporated via template switching, and the cDNA contained unique molecular identifiers. A single record per CDR3 protein comes from TCRdb applying MiXCR to the 5' RACE reads. The repertoire holds about 520,000 distinct CDR3 sequences, with around 20% as singletons. The V gene end was trimmed by 8 bases and the J gene end by 10 bases; junction bases not matched to a gene: 15. The germline V gene encodes CDR1 SEHNR and CDR2 FQNEAQ (reference sequence). The CDR3 has 16 amino acids. These data also formed part of another study, on T cells expressing NK-cell markers. From that report: Among eight sequenced donors, seven carried HCMV seropositivity while one was seronegative. An anti-gamma-delta TCR antibody restricted sorting to alpha-beta TCR T cells in several experiments.

The chain is built from TRBV7-9 and TRBJ1-6; 9 positions agree with TRBD1. The source of this sequence is a woman younger than 30 in good health. Sequenced material: CD4+ T cells sorted from blood. The CDR3 is CASGYSPGTGQSPLHF. The CDR3 coding sequence is TGTGCCAGCGGCTACTCCCCCGGGACAGGGCAATCACCCCTCCACTTT.